The rows below give T cell receptor beta chains drawn from one sample of a study of cytomegalovirus exposure and HLA in healthy donors. TCRdb's table, derived via immunoSEQ multiplex PCR, lists solely in-frame clones and lacks some. This table holds over 140,000 clones, 70% to 85% found once. The specimen was PBMCs. These receptors were obtained from a man in his thirties or forties in good health and CMV-seropositive. Each CDR3 is given with its conserved first and last residue. Fields, in order: D gene, J gene, V gene, clone size, CDR3 DNA, CDR3 protein. D genes are given only for firm matches. Expanded clones get a size class; other rows say once, few or many, or leave the size out.

d_gene: NA; j_gene: TRBJ1-2; v_gene: TRBV6-5; abundance: NA; CDR3nt: TGTGCCAGCAGTTACCAGGGGCGCGACTATGGCTACACCTTC; CDR3aa: CASSYQGRDYGYTF
d_gene: NA; j_gene: TRBJ2-6; v_gene: TRBV5-4; abundance: NA; CDR3nt: TGTGCCAGCAGTCCTTCTGGGGCCAACGTCCTGACTTTC; CDR3aa: CASSPSGANVLTF
d_gene: NA; j_gene: TRBJ1-2; v_gene: TRBV6-1; abundance: NA; CDR3nt: TGTGCCAGCAGGCAAACCTCAGGTGGCTACACCTTC; CDR3aa: CASRQTSGGYTF
d_gene: NA; j_gene: TRBJ1-6; v_gene: TRBV5-1; abundance: NA; CDR3nt: TGCGCCAGCAGCCGAGACAGGAGACAGGAGTCACCCCTCCACTTT; CDR3aa: CASSRDRRQESPLHF
d_gene: TRBD1; j_gene: TRBJ1-4; v_gene: TRBV7-9; abundance: NA; CDR3nt: TGTGCCAGCAGTGGGGGACAGGGGCGTGATGAAAAACTGTTTTTT; CDR3aa: CASSGGQGRDEKLFF
d_gene: NA; j_gene: TRBJ1-1; v_gene: TRBV18; abundance: NA; CDR3nt: TGTGCCAGCTCACCATCGGCGGGGGACACTGAAGCTTTCTTT; CDR3aa: CASSPSAGDTEAFF
d_gene: NA; j_gene: TRBJ1-4; v_gene: TRBV27; abundance: NA; CDR3nt: TGTGCCAGCAGCTCCGGGGGGGCGGGGTATGAAAAACTGTTTTTT; CDR3aa: CASSSGGAGYEKLFF
d_gene: TRBD2; j_gene: TRBJ2-3; v_gene: TRBV2; abundance: NA; CDR3nt: TGTGCCAGCAGTGAGCGGGAGGGGCAAAGCACAGATACGCAGTATTTT; CDR3aa: CASSEREGQSTDTQYF
d_gene: TRBD2; j_gene: TRBJ2-3; v_gene: TRBV6-6; abundance: once; CDR3nt: TGTGCCAGCAGTTCACTAGCGGGGGGGCCAGGTACGCAGTATTTT; CDR3aa: CASSSLAGGPGTQYF
d_gene: TRBD1; j_gene: TRBJ2-7; v_gene: TRBV7-6; abundance: NA; CDR3nt: TGTGCCAGCAGCTTCGGACAGGGGCGCTACGAGCAGTACTTC; CDR3aa: CASSFGQGRYEQYF
d_gene: TRBD1; j_gene: TRBJ1-1; v_gene: TRBV30; abundance: NA; CDR3nt: TGTGCCTGGAGTGTTACCGGGACAGTGAACACTGAAGCTTTCTTT; CDR3aa: CAWSVTGTVNTEAFF
d_gene: TRBD2; j_gene: TRBJ2-3; v_gene: TRBV5-1; abundance: NA; CDR3nt: TGCGCCAGCAGCTCGGGGGGGAGCACAGATACGCAGTATTTT; CDR3aa: CASSSGGSTDTQYF
d_gene: NA; j_gene: TRBJ1-1; v_gene: TRBV11-3; abundance: NA; CDR3nt: TGTGCCAGCAGCTTAGGGGTTGACAGCCTCTGGAACACTGAAGCTTTCTTT; CDR3aa: CASSLGVDSLWNTEAFF
d_gene: TRBD2; j_gene: TRBJ2-1; v_gene: TRBV2; abundance: NA; CDR3nt: TGTGCCAGCAGACTACTAGCGGGGGGGTTGAATGAGCAGTTCTTC; CDR3aa: CASRLLAGGLNEQFF
d_gene: TRBD1; j_gene: TRBJ2-5; v_gene: TRBV7-2; abundance: NA; CDR3nt: TGTGCCAGCAGCTTGACAGGGGGTGCAGAGACCCAGTACTTC; CDR3aa: CASSLTGGAETQYF
d_gene: TRBD1; j_gene: TRBJ1-2; v_gene: TRBV28; abundance: NA; CDR3nt: TGTGCCAGCAGTTGGGTGACAGGGCGGGAAGCTAACTATGGCTACACCTTC; CDR3aa: CASSWVTGREANYGYTF
d_gene: TRBD1; j_gene: TRBJ2-7; v_gene: TRBV6-5; abundance: NA; CDR3nt: TGTGCCAGCAGCTGGAGACAGGGGGAAATCTACGAGCAGTACTTC; CDR3aa: CASSWRQGEIYEQYF
d_gene: TRBD1; j_gene: TRBJ2-4; v_gene: TRBV30; abundance: NA; CDR3nt: TGTGCCTGGAGTGCGGGACAGCACAAAAACATTCAGTACTTC; CDR3aa: CAWSAGQHKNIQYF
d_gene: TRBD1; j_gene: TRBJ2-2; v_gene: TRBV27; abundance: NA; CDR3nt: TGTGCCAGCAGTTTAGACAGGGGCGTCACCGGGGAGCTGTTTTTT; CDR3aa: CASSLDRGVTGELFF
d_gene: TRBD1; j_gene: TRBJ1-4; v_gene: TRBV19; abundance: NA; CDR3nt: TGTGCCAGTCGGGACAGAGAGTCAACTAATGAAAAACTGTTTTTT; CDR3aa: CASRDRESTNEKLFF
d_gene: NA; j_gene: TRBJ1-3; v_gene: TRBV9; abundance: NA; CDR3nt: TGTGCCAGCAGCGTCGGACAGACTGGAAACACCATATATTTT; CDR3aa: CASSVGQTGNTIYF
d_gene: TRBD2; j_gene: TRBJ2-1; v_gene: TRBV5-1; abundance: NA; CDR3nt: TGCGCCAGCAGCCCATCTAGCGGGAGGGCTAGCAATGAGCAGTTCTTC; CDR3aa: CASSPSSGRASNEQFF
d_gene: TRBD2; j_gene: TRBJ2-1; v_gene: TRBV7-3; abundance: once; CDR3nt: TGTGCCAGCAGCCCTCTAGCGGGCTATGAGCAGTTCTTC; CDR3aa: CASSPLAGYEQFF
d_gene: TRBD1; j_gene: TRBJ1-2; v_gene: TRBV6-5; abundance: few; CDR3nt: TGTGCCAGCAGTTCACGAGGGACAGGCACTAACTATGGCTACACCTTC; CDR3aa: CASSSRGTGTNYGYTF
d_gene: NA; j_gene: TRBJ2-7; v_gene: TRBV5-1; abundance: once; CDR3nt: TGCGCCAGCAGCCCGTCAGACGGGACCTACGAGCAGTACTTC; CDR3aa: CASSPSDGTYEQYF
d_gene: NA; j_gene: TRBJ2-7; v_gene: TRBV11-1; abundance: NA; CDR3nt: TGTGCCAGCAGCTCCCGCTGGGCTTACGAGCAGTACTTC; CDR3aa: CASSSRWAYEQYF
d_gene: NA; j_gene: TRBJ2-6; v_gene: TRBV7-9; abundance: few; CDR3nt: TGTGCCAGCAGCCCAAAGGAACCTAGGAGGACTGGGGCCAACGTCCTGACTTTC; CDR3aa: CASSPKEPRRTGANVLTF
d_gene: NA; j_gene: TRBJ1-3; v_gene: TRBV5-5; abundance: NA; CDR3nt: TGTGCCAGCAGCCGAACATCAGGGATCGGAAACACCATATATTTT; CDR3aa: CASSRTSGIGNTIYF
d_gene: NA; j_gene: TRBJ1-3; v_gene: TRBV6-5; abundance: NA; CDR3nt: TGTGCCAGCAGTTACGACCCTGGGACTCTTGGAAACACCATATATTTT; CDR3aa: CASSYDPGTLGNTIYF
d_gene: NA; j_gene: TRBJ2-7; v_gene: TRBV28; abundance: NA; CDR3nt: TGTGCCAGCAGTTTACAGGCGGGGCAATCCTACGAGCAGTACTTC; CDR3aa: CASSLQAGQSYEQYF
d_gene: NA; j_gene: TRBJ1-5; v_gene: TRBV5-5; abundance: NA; CDR3nt: TGTGCCAGCAGGCTGGCGGGGACTAGCAATCAGCCCCAGCATTTT; CDR3aa: CASRLAGTSNQPQHF
d_gene: NA; j_gene: TRBJ2-7; v_gene: TRBV2; abundance: NA; CDR3nt: TGTGCCAGCACTGAGTTCTACGAGCAGTACTTC; CDR3aa: CASTEFYEQYF
d_gene: NA; j_gene: TRBJ2-5; v_gene: TRBV6-6; abundance: NA; CDR3nt: TGTGCCAGCAGTTTGCCATCGGATCAGGGGACCCAGTACTTC; CDR3aa: CASSLPSDQGTQYF
d_gene: NA; j_gene: TRBJ1-6; v_gene: TRBV7-3; abundance: NA; CDR3nt: TGTGCCAGCAGCTTAACAGGGGCAGCATCACCCCTCCACTTT; CDR3aa: CASSLTGAASPLHF
d_gene: TRBD2; j_gene: TRBJ2-1; v_gene: TRBV9; abundance: NA; CDR3nt: TGTGCCAGCAGCGTAGAACGAGGAGCGGGAGGGGTAAATGAGCAGTTCTTC; CDR3aa: CASSVERGAGGVNEQFF
d_gene: TRBD2; j_gene: TRBJ2-5; v_gene: TRBV2; abundance: NA; CDR3nt: TGTGCCAGCAGTGAAGCGTTGAGCGGGGCTCTCCAAGAGACCCAGTACTTC; CDR3aa: CASSEALSGALQETQYF
d_gene: NA; j_gene: TRBJ2-2; v_gene: TRBV15; abundance: NA; CDR3nt: TGTGCCACCAGCAGAGGTTTCAAAGCTACGAACACCGGGGAGCTGTTTTTT; CDR3aa: CATSRGFKATNTGELFF
d_gene: TRBD2; j_gene: TRBJ2-1; v_gene: TRBV9; abundance: NA; CDR3nt: TGTGCCAGCAGCGTAGCGGGAGGCTCCTACAATGAGCAGTTCTTC; CDR3aa: CASSVAGGSYNEQFF
d_gene: NA; j_gene: TRBJ2-3; v_gene: TRBV29-1; abundance: NA; CDR3nt: TGCAGCGTCCCCTGGGGGGGGGCCAACACAATCAGAGATACGCAGTATTTT; CDR3aa: CSVPWGGANTIRDTQYF
d_gene: NA; j_gene: TRBJ1-2; v_gene: TRBV28; abundance: NA; CDR3nt: TGTGCCAGCAGTTTATGGGACACCCGGAATGGCTACACCTTC; CDR3aa: CASSLWDTRNGYTF
d_gene: NA; j_gene: TRBJ2-1; v_gene: TRBV7-2; abundance: NA; CDR3nt: TGTGCCAGCAGGAGGACCGGGGTAGAATCCTACAATGAGCAGTTCTTC; CDR3aa: CASRRTGVESYNEQFF
d_gene: TRBD1; j_gene: TRBJ2-3; v_gene: TRBV2; abundance: NA; CDR3nt: TGTGCCAGCAGTGAGGGACAGGGGAGCACAGATACGCAGTATTTT; CDR3aa: CASSEGQGSTDTQYF
d_gene: TRBD1; j_gene: TRBJ2-1; v_gene: TRBV14; abundance: NA; CDR3nt: TGTGCCAGCAGCCAAGTGGACAGGCTCAATGAGCAGTTCTTC; CDR3aa: CASSQVDRLNEQFF
d_gene: NA; j_gene: TRBJ1-5; v_gene: TRBV6-1; abundance: NA; CDR3nt: TGTGCCACCCTCCAGGGTAGTCAGCCCCAGCATTTT; CDR3aa: CATLQGSQPQHF
d_gene: TRBD1; j_gene: TRBJ1-4; v_gene: TRBV30; abundance: few; CDR3nt: TGTGCCTGGAAGGACAGGGGCTTTGAAAAACTGTTTTTT; CDR3aa: CAWKDRGFEKLFF
d_gene: TRBD1; j_gene: TRBJ2-3; v_gene: TRBV5-1; abundance: NA; CDR3nt: TGCGCCAGCAGCTTCGGACAGGGGACAGATACGCAGTATTTT; CDR3aa: CASSFGQGTDTQYF
d_gene: NA; j_gene: TRBJ2-3; v_gene: TRBV7-9; abundance: many; CDR3nt: TGTGCCAGCAGCCTCGCGACACCCCTCTCAACAGATACGCAGTATTTT; CDR3aa: CASSLATPLSTDTQYF
d_gene: TRBD1; j_gene: TRBJ2-7; v_gene: TRBV10-3; abundance: NA; CDR3nt: TGTGCCATCAGTGAGGGTGGGACAGCCGTTTCCTACGAGCAGTACTTC; CDR3aa: CAISEGGTAVSYEQYF
d_gene: TRBD1; j_gene: TRBJ2-3; v_gene: TRBV10-3; abundance: NA; CDR3nt: TGTGCCATCAGAGAAGGGGGCATCACAGATACGCAGTATTTT; CDR3aa: CAIREGGITDTQYF
d_gene: NA; j_gene: TRBJ2-1; v_gene: TRBV4-1; abundance: NA; CDR3nt: TGCGCCAGCAGCCAAGGTACAGACAGGAACAATGAGCAGTTCTTC; CDR3aa: CASSQGTDRNNEQFF
d_gene: TRBD1; j_gene: TRBJ2-3; v_gene: TRBV29-1; abundance: NA; CDR3nt: TGCAGCGTTAGGACAGGGAGCACAGATACGCAGTATTTT; CDR3aa: CSVRTGSTDTQYF
d_gene: TRBD1; j_gene: TRBJ2-3; v_gene: TRBV28; abundance: NA; CDR3nt: TGTGCCAGCAGGGGACAGGGTAGGAGACAAACAGATACGCAGTATTTT; CDR3aa: CASRGQGRRQTDTQYF
d_gene: TRBD2; j_gene: TRBJ2-7; v_gene: TRBV29-1; abundance: NA; CDR3nt: TGCAGCGTTGTTGGTCATAGTGCTAGCGGGATAAGCTCCTACGAGCAGTACTTC; CDR3aa: CSVVGHSASGISSYEQYF
d_gene: NA; j_gene: TRBJ1-1; v_gene: TRBV2; abundance: NA; CDR3nt: TGTGCCAGCGAGGGCACTGAAGCTTTCTTT; CDR3aa: CASEGTEAFF
d_gene: TRBD2; j_gene: TRBJ2-1; v_gene: TRBV19; abundance: NA; CDR3nt: TGTGCCAGTAGCATGGGACTAGCGGGATATGAGCAGTTCTTC; CDR3aa: CASSMGLAGYEQFF